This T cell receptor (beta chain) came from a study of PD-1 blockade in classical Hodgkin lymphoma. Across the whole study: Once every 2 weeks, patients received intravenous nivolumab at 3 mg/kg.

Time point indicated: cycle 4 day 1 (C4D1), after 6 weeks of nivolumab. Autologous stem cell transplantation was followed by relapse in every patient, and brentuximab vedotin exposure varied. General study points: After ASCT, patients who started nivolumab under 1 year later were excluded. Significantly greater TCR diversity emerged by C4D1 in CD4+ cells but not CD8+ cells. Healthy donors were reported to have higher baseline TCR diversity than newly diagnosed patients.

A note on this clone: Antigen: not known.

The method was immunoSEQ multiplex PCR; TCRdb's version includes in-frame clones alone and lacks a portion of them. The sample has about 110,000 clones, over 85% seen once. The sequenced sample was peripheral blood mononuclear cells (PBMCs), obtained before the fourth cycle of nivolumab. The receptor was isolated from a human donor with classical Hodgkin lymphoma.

The CDR3 is CATRTGGDEQYF. Written as DNA, the CDR3 is TGTGCCACGAGGACAGGGGGGGACGAGCAGTACTTC. The V gene is TRBV2, the J gene TRBJ2-7; 10 bases are a match to TRBD1. Germline assignment: CDR1 SNHLY and CDR2 FYNNEI. The junction had 5 bases not matched to a gene; V was cut back by 10 bases and J by 5 bases. CDR3 length: 12 amino acids.